What follows are 22 T cell receptor beta chains derived from one specimen sequenced in a study of blood T cells in healthy people across ages (dated by TCRdb to between 2014 and 2017). Library creation used 5' RACE. Sequencing took place on an Illumina HiSeq 2500. A second about 7 to 11 cycle PCR used a sample-barcoded 5' primer and a J-beta primer mix. TCRdb trimmed the raw reads at Q25, called clones with MiXCR and kept productive beta chains. Each record represents a unique CDR3 protein, reported with the most common genes and DNA among its rows. The sample table shows under 1,100,000 distinct CDR3 sequences, and about 23% are seen once. Approximately 0.79% of the sample comes from the top ten. The sample also formed part of further work on T cells of mothers and their children.

The sequenced sample was blood. These receptor sequences come from a girl aged 2 to 9 in good health.

This clonotype was counted a few times. The chain uses TRBV4-3 and TRBJ2-7, with 7 positions matching TRBD1. The CDR3 runs 13 residues. Germline CDR1 reads LGHNA; CDR2 reads YSLEER. The trim removed 2 bases at V and 6 bases at J, leaving 4 bases unmatched. The CDR3 sequence is CASSQWTGGEQYF. In DNA, the CDR3 is TGCGCCAGCAGCCAATGGACAGGAGGCGAGCAGTACTTC.

This chain joins TRBV5-6 and TRBJ2-5; 8 bases map to TRBD1. The CDR3 is 15 residues long. Looked up from germline, CDR1 is SGHDT and CDR2 is YYEEEE. V lost 2 bases to trimming and J lost 4 bases; unmatched junction nucleotides: 7. CDR3 residues: CASSFWDRQGETQYF. The CDR3 DNA reads as TGTGCCAGCAGCTTCTGGGACAGGCAGGGAGAGACCCAGTACTTC. The complete variable domain, with remaining parts taken from reference TRBV5-6 and TRBJ2-5, reads DAGVTQSPTHLIKTRGQQVTLRCSPKSGHDTVSWYQQALGQGPQFIFQYYEEEERQRGNFPDRFSGHQFPNYSSELNVNALLLGDSALYLCASSFWDRQGETQYFGPGTRLLVL.

J is TRBJ2-6 and V is TRBV5-1, with 7 bases aligning to TRBD2. In germline, CDR1 is SGHRS, CDR2 YFSETQ. This CDR3 has 14 residues. The V and J ends lost 3 bases and 7 bases, in that order; junction bases with no gene match: 4. This CDR3 reads CASSWSGAANVLTF. Here the CDR3 DNA reads TGCGCCAGCAGCTGGAGCGGGGCCGCCAACGTCCTGACTTTC.

The gene calls are TRBV6-2 or TRBV6-3 and TRBJ2-4; 7 bases match TRBD2. Germline assignment: CDR1 MNHEY and CDR2 SVGEGT. This CDR3 is built from 16 residues. V gave up 5 bases and J gave up 6 bases; unmatched junction bases: 13. The CDR3 region is CASSNPGTNGRNIQYF. CDR3 DNA: TGTGCCAGCAGTAACCCAGGGACTAACGGCAGAAACATTCAGTACTTC.

This clonotype was seen more than once but under ten times. V gene TRBV29-1 combines with J gene TRBJ1-2, with D tentatively TRBD1 (6 bases). CDR1 and CDR2 from the germline V gene are SQVTM and ANQGSEA. The CDR3 is 15 residues long. Trimming took off 5 bases at V and 6 bases at J, with 22 bases between the two ends. The CDR3 spells CSVSPLEREGDGYTF. In DNA form, the CDR3 reads TGCAGCGTTTCCCCCCTTGAGAGGGAGGGGGATGGCTACACCTTC.

The rearrangement uses TRBV28 and TRBJ2-5; 9 nucleotides align to TRBD1. Germline V gene sequence: CDR1 MDHEN, CDR2 SYDVKM. There are 14 residues in the CDR3. V lost 4 bases to trimming and J lost 6 bases; unmatched junction nucleotides: 6. CDR3 amino acids: CASSSDRGGKTQYF. As DNA, the CDR3 is TGTGCCAGCAGTTCGGACAGGGGCGGGAAGACCCAGTACTTC. Together with reference TRBV28 and TRBJ2-5, the CDR3 gives the full variable domain: DVKVTQSSRYLVKRTGEKVFLECVQDMDHENMFWYRQDPGLGLRLIYFSYDVKMKEKGDIPEGYSVSREKKERFSLILESASTNQTSMYLCASSSDRGGKTQYFGPGTRLLVL.

This sequence joins TRBV27 and TRBJ2-1; D assignment may be TRBD1 or TRBD2 (5 bases each). Trimming removed 5 bases from V and 6 bases from J, with 20 bases in between. The CDR3 runs to 16 residues. Looked up from germline, CDR1 is MNHEY and CDR2 is SMNVEV (reference sequence). Written as DNA, the CDR3 is TGTGCCAGCAGTCCCCCCGGGACGTTAGTGGTCAATGAGCAGTTCTTC. It codes for CASSPPGTLVVNEQFF.

The chain has TRBV20-1 and TRBJ2-4, with D possibly matching TRBD1 (5 bases). The CDR3 consists of 13 residues. Trimming took 3 bases from V and 0 from J, leaving 6 bases between them. Germline V lookup: CDR1 DFQATT, CDR2 SNEGSKA (reference sequence). CDR3 DNA sequence: TGCAGTGCTAGGGGGCGAGCCAAAAACATTCAGTACTTC. Amino acid sequence: CSARGRAKNIQYF.

The table lists this clonotype with a few counts. The rearrangement links TRBV7-2 to TRBJ2-5; D is unclear. V was clipped by 5 bases and J by 3 bases, with 13 bases between them. The CDR3 has 14 residues. Germline assignment: CDR1 SGHTA and CDR2 FQGNSA. Here the CDR3 reads CASSPHETKETQYF. The CDR3 DNA sequence: TGTGCCAGCAGCCCCCATGAGACAAAAGAGACCCAGTACTTC.

This clonotype was counted only a few times. The CDR3 spells CASSLKGSGGGDEQFF. Written as DNA, the CDR3 is TGTGCCAGCAGTTTGAAGGGGTCAGGAGGTGGTGATGAGCAGTTCTTC. The V gene is TRBV6-4, the J gene TRBJ2-5; perhaps D is TRBD1 or TRBD2 (5 bases each). The J call may be mistaken, given a closer DNA end match to TRBJ2-1. This CDR3 is 16 amino acids long. Germline CDR1 is MRHNA and CDR2 is SNTAGT.

The rearrangement uses TRBV13 and TRBJ1-2; 11 bases agree with TRBD1. CDR3 size: 14 residues. CDR1 PRHDT and CDR2 FYEKMQ come from the germline V gene (reference sequence). The junction had 6 bases not matched to a gene; V was cut back by 5 bases and J by 7 bases. The CDR3 nucleotides read TGTGCCAGCAGCCCTGGACAGGGGGCGGCTGGCTACACCTTC. As protein: CASSPGQGAAGYTF.

This clonotype was observed a handful of times. V and J are TRBV29-1 and TRBJ2-1; tentatively, D is TRBD2 (5 bases). CDR3 length: 13 residues. Germline V gives CDR1 SQVTM, CDR2 ANQGSEA. The CDR3 is CSGRDPDYNEQFF. The CDR3, as DNA: TGCAGTGGACGGGATCCCGATTACAATGAGCAGTTCTTC.

This clonotype was found a few times. The genes are TRBV27 and TRBJ2-7, with D perhaps TRBD2 (5 bases). Trimming shortened V by 3 bases and J by 3 bases, and 9 bases separated the two germline ends. Looked up from germline, CDR1 is MNHEY and CDR2 is SMNVEV (reference sequence). The CDR3 covers 13 residues. The CDR3 DNA reads TGTGCCAGCAGTTTTGACGGGAACTACGAGCAGTACTTC. As protein: CASSFDGNYEQYF.

The chain couples TRBV20-1 to TRBJ2-7, with D possibly matching TRBD2 (5 bases). Germline CDR1 DFQATT, CDR2 SNEGSKA (reference sequence). Trimming took 3 bases from V and 6 from J, leaving 9 bases between them. This CDR3 comprises 11 residues. CDR3 sequence reads: CSARRGGEQYF. Here the CDR3 DNA reads TGCAGTGCTAGGCGAGGAGGCGAGCAGTACTTC.

In this sample, this clonotype turned up a few times. The chain combines TRBV20-1 with TRBJ1-2; TRBD1 aligns across 9 bases. The CDR3 contains 12 residues. Trimming at V came to 6 bases and at J to 4 bases, leaving 3 bases not matched to a gene. Germline V gives CDR1 DFQATT, CDR2 SNEGSKA (reference sequence). The CDR3 sequence is CSAATGGYGYTF. As DNA, the CDR3 is TGCAGTGCCGCGACAGGGGGCTATGGCTACACCTTC.

This clonotype was counted between two and nine times. The V gene is TRBV2, the J gene TRBJ1-4; weak D call: TRBD1 (5 bases). V lost 5 bases and J 8 bases, leaving 15 bases between the germline ends. CDR1 is SNHLY, CDR2 FYNNEI, per germline. CDR3 size: 14 residues. For the CDR3, the DNA is TGTGCCAGCAGTCGCGACGGGGGTGACGAAAAACTGTTTTTT. Its translation: CASSRDGGDEKLFF.

The sample holds a few counts of this clonotype. The J gene is TRBJ2-5, the V gene TRBV29-1; a weak D match, TRBD2 (6 bases). The V end lost 4 bases, the J end lost 11 bases, and 20 bases lay between the germline ends. There are 13 residues in the CDR3. Germline V gives CDR1 SQVTM, CDR2 ANQGSEA. The DNA of the CDR3 is TGCAGCGTTGCGGACTGGCACGGGGAGGAGCAGTACTTC. Translating it yields CSVADWHGEEQYF.

With regard to this clonotype: Relative to the germline gene, one junction end is altered; a read error may explain this. V usage is TRBV29-1 and J usage is TRBJ1-2, with TRBD1 as a possible D gene (5 bases). This CDR3 region has 11 residues. Germline V gives CDR1 SQVTM, CDR2 ANQGSEA. The CDR3 nucleotides read TGTAGCGTCGGGACGGGAAAGGGCTACACCTTC. This translates into CSVGTGKGYTF.

The V and J genes are TRBV6-1 and TRBJ2-7, with D possibly being TRBD1 (5 bases). There are 17 residues in the CDR3. The V end was cut by 1 base, the J end by 6 bases, with 22 bases between. Germline V gene sequence: CDR1 MNHNS, CDR2 SASEGT. CDR3 nucleotides: TGTGCCAGCAGTGAAGTCCCACAGGATTCCAGGGTATGCGAGCAGTACTTC. It codes for CASSEVPQDSRVCEQYF.

This clonotype was picked up a small number of times. The genes are TRBV5-6 and TRBJ2-5; D is ambiguous. The J call may not be correct, given that the DNA end is closer to TRBJ2-7. The CDR3 is made up of 15 amino acids. The germline V gene encodes CDR1 SGHDT and CDR2 YYEEEE. The CDR3 sequence: CASSFLTAEVYEQYF. DNA of the CDR3: TGTGCCAGCAGCTTTCTCACCGCTGAAGTCTACGAGCAGTACTTC.

In this sample, this clonotype turned up a few times. The V gene is TRBV7-2, the J gene TRBJ2-3; D is undetermined. This CDR3 is built from 15 residues. V dropped 5 bases and J dropped 2 bases, with 14 bases sitting between them. Germline V gene data show CDR1 as SGHTA and CDR2 as FQGNSA. The CDR3 coding sequence is TGTGCCAGCAGCCCCTTTCTGTCGGCCACAGATACGCAGTATTTT. As protein: CASSPFLSATDTQYF. Together with reference TRBV7-2 and TRBJ2-3, the CDR3 gives the full variable domain: GAGVSQSPSNKVTEKGKDVELRCDPISGHTALYWYRQSLGQGLEFLIYFQGNSAPDKSGLPSDRFSAERTGGSVSTLTIQRTQQEDSAVYLCASSPFLSATDTQYFGPGTRLTVL.

The chain carries TRBV20-1 and TRBJ1-1; 7 bases line up with TRBD1. Germline CDR1 is DFQATT and CDR2 is SNEGSKA (reference sequence). Trimming cost V 4 bases and J 11 bases; bases outside gene matches: 13. The CDR3 covers 13 residues. DNA for the CDR3: TGCAGTGCTACAACTTTCCAGGGGGTCGGTGCTTTCTTT. As protein: CSATTFQGVGAFF.